This T cell receptor beta chain comes out of a study of beta chain features in type 1 diabetes. Study at large: Sorted cells, 107,917,701 in number, were examined across all samples. Whole-study results and caveats: High-TCR-expressing cells could be over-represented by cDNA sequencing. In every one of the four CD4+ subsets, TCRB CDR3s were moderately but significantly shorter in Type 1 diabetes patients. There were fewer insertions and more deletions at the VDJ junctions of type 1 diabetes patients. PCR might favor shorter templates, but any such skew would affect patients and controls equally.

Only a few counts were recorded for this clone. The antigen is unknown. All of the isolated RNA was reverse transcribed, so expressed TCRB transcripts were sequenced. The data were produced by immunoSEQ multiplex PCR, yet TCRdb's version contains in-frame clones alone and is incomplete. The sample holds a few hundred thousand clones, roughly 13% seen once. CDR3 length: 14 amino acids. Germline V CDR1 and CDR2: SGHDT, YYEEEE. V gave up 1 base and J gave up 0 bases, with 8 bases separating them. The TCR comes from a man aged 25 to 45 with type 1 diabetes. This rearrangement joins TRBV5-6 to TRBJ2-7; a possible D gene is TRBD1 (5 bases). The source material was naive CD4+ T cells from blood. The CDR3 is CASSLKGSSYEQYF. The CDR3 coding sequence is TGTGCCAGCAGCTTGAAGGGGTCCTCCTACGAGCAGTACTTC.